This T cell receptor (beta chain) was found in a study of Ad26.COV2.S vaccination and SARS-CoV-2 variants. This clone was counted once. The CDR3 is made up of 12 amino acids. Germline values: CDR1 LGHDT, CDR2 YNNKEL (reference sequence). Trimming at V came to 8 bases and at J to 4 bases, leaving 3 bases not matched to a gene. The repertoire was sequenced with immunoSEQ multiplex PCR; TCRdb's copy has only in-frame clones and lacks some. The sample contains about 370,000 clones, about nine tenths of which appear only once. The treatment is: 19 received Ad26.COV2.S at low or high dose, single or two shots; roughly five received placebo; per-sample allocation not given. After the first vaccine or placebo injection, samples were drawn on day 63.

The sample in question was peripheral blood, obtained in a trial of Ad26.COV2.S vaccine versus placebo. The sequence derives from a person aged 18-60 years who received the Ad26.COV2.S COVID-19 vaccine or a placebo. The chain joins TRBV3-1 (or the pseudogene TRBV3-2) to TRBJ2-5, with 8 bases fitting TRBD2. For the CDR3, the DNA is TGTGCCAGCGGTAGCGGGGCAGAGACCCAGTACTTC. Encoded protein: CASGSGAETQYF.